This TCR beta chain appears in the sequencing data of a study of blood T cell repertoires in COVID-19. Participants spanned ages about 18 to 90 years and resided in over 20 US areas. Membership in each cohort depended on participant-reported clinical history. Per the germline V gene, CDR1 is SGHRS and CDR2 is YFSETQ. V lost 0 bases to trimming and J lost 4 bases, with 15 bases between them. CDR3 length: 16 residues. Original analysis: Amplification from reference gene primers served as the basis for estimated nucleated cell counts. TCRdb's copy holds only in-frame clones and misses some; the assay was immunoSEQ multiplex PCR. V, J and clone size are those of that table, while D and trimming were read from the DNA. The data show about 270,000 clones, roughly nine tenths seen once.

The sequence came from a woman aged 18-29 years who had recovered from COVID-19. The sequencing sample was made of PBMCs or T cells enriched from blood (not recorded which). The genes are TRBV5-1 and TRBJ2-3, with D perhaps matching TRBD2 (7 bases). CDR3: CASSLEGGPLSDTQYF. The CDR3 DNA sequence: TGCGCCAGCAGCTTGGAGGGGGGGCCGTTATCAGATACGCAGTATTTT.